The clone carrying this TCR beta chain appeared many times. Antigen: not known. The CDR3 is made up of 14 amino acids. V was clipped by 1 base and J by 0 bases, with 6 bases between them. Per germline, CDR1 SEHNR and CDR2 FQNEAQ (reference sequence). These data come from a study of identical twins. Findings and limits, study-wide: Abundant beta clonotypes from cord blood bore fewer insertions; memory repertoires lacked this pattern. Because invariant MAIT and iNKT cells could be present, zero-insertion analyses could be partly confounded.

It was template switching that added a universal primer site, and there were unique molecular identifiers on the cDNA. TCRdb analysed the 5' RACE reads with MiXCR anew, one entry per CDR3 protein. This table has some 300,000 distinct CDR3 sequences, about 12% appearing once. These data also formed part of another study, on yellow fever vaccine responses in identical twins.

This clonotype was obtained from a woman aged 18-29 years in good health. Sequencing was carried out using CD8+ T cells sorted from blood. The chain couples TRBV7-9 to TRBJ2-5; D gene ambiguous. The chain's CDR3 is CASSLGGHQETQYF. The CDR3 DNA reads TGTGCCAGCAGCTTAGGAGGCCACCAAGAGACCCAGTACTTC.